This T cell receptor beta chain is from a study of shared clonotypes between healthy human individuals (dated by TCRdb to the early 2020s). The study in broad terms: A few men and two women, aged 18 to 49 years, made up the cohort. The study deeply sequenced blood TCR repertoires of about 5 healthy adults to estimate repertoire size and the extent of clonotype sharing between individuals. For each donor, CD4 naive and CD4 memory were each run on three plates, CD8 naive on two plates, and CD8 memory on one plate. Libraries were prepared and TCR repertoires were sequenced by different laboratories using diverse techniques, in order to increase sequencing depth and limit assay-specific biases. Each donor's leukapheresis produced roughly between roughly 0.85 and 10 billion PBMCs. Study-wide conclusions, independent of this receptor: Even with the large sequencing depth, rarefaction of the sorted-subset datasets indicated that sequencing was incomplete. Because the study included a small number of donors, the genetic and exposure-history diversity represented was limited. Across a handful of donors, approximately 4.6% of naive CD4, around 3.5% of naive CD8, roughly 2.2% of memory CD4, and roughly 0.41% of memory CD8 clonotypes were shared. Clonotypes shared by all four sorted-subset donors showed higher generation probabilities than non-shared clonotypes. Sampling was limited to blood, and TCR repertoires in tissue likely differ from TCR repertoires in blood. Naive subsets generally had larger estimated clonotype richness than memory subsets did. Based on pairwise subsampling, the degree of clonotype sharing among donors was expected to be affected by sequencing depth.

V gives up 5 bases and J gives up 1 base, and the segment between their germline ends measures 15 bases. Taken from cysteine to phenylalanine, the CDR3 has 15 residues. Here the CDR3 DNA is all that survives: 45 bases in frame from base 1. According to the germline V gene, CDR1 reads SGHVS and CDR2 reads FQNEAQ. Notes on this clone: No cognate antigen has been identified for it. Base qualities are not provided; no much larger clone lies one nucleotide away.

Donors were healthy HIV-negative adults with no recently reported acute infections or vaccinations. Every donor was a Caucasian adult residing in Nashville, Tennessee, USA. Magnetic negative selection was used to enrich CD4+ T cells, after which naive cells were positively selected on CD45RA and the negative fraction became the memory subset. Blood was obtained by leukapheresis, after which PBMCs were separated by Ficoll-Histopaque density gradient centrifugation and cryopreserved in liquid nitrogen vapor phase. Analytical flow cytometry was used to check the purity and quantity of each magnetically sorted T cell population. Each sorted fraction had its genomic DNA isolated and then quantified by UV absorbance on a Nanodrop 2000c. Using the deep immunoSEQ assay, TCR CDR3 regions were amplified from genomic DNA by multiplex PCR. For each cell subset, the extracted genomic DNA was distributed evenly across all wells of several immunoSEQ 96-well plates, and each plate served as one replicate. For sorted subsets, each replicate PCR was loaded with 150 to 250 ng genomic DNA, equivalent to 32,000 or so T cell genomes. Purified libraries were measured with a Qubit 3.0 fluorometer, size-checked on a Bioanalyzer 2100, and measured again with the KAPA Library Quantification kit. A separate single-read 150-cycle Illumina NextSeq 550 flow cell was used to sequence each immunoSEQ 96-well plate. Under the source paper's analysis protocol: The immunoSEQ output contained only junctional sequences without quality scores, so filtering could not match that applied to full-length reads. To assign V/J genes and CDR3, sequences were annotated against IMGT germline references using PyIR, a Python wrapper for IgBLAST v1.9. Reads with weak V/J assignments (E-value above 1e-6), missing CDR3, stop codons, out-of-frame junctions, or ambiguous translated residues were removed. V3J clonotypes were defined by identical inferred V gene, J gene, and CDR3 amino acid sequence. To compute the percentage overlap between repertoires, the number of shared unique clonotypes was divided by the size of the smaller repertoire. Repertoire richness was assessed with RTK rarefaction, the Chao1 estimator, and Recon v2.1 estimates of unobserved clonotypes. Generation probabilities for all TCRbeta clonotypes obtained by the gDNA method from a few donors were computed using OLGA. As stored in TCRdb, this immuneACCESS dataset retains in-frame rearrangements with V and J assigned. A fraction of the clones does not appear; measured against another copy, unresolved V genes explain less than half of the discrepancy, and the remainder lacks a known reason. V and J calls plus clone size are reproduced from that table; the DNA served to infer D and trimming. Present in this sample are roughly 2,300,000 clones, 85% to 95% of which were seen just once. About 0.36% of the sample rests with the top ten.

The specimen was naive CD4+ T cells from PBMCs. The cell subset or site label, read with the paper, signifies: CD45RA+ positively selected. The receptor was derived from a man between 18 and 29 years old in good health. Some clones in this sample may be carry-over from other donors' samples. In this chain, TRBV7-8 is recombined with TRBJ2-7, with a weak D call of TRBD1 (5 bases match). The CDR3 here reads CASSPQGRGSYEQYF. Read as DNA, the sequence is TGTGCCAGCAGCCCCCAGGGAAGAGGATCCTACGAGCAGTACTTC.